These T cell receptor beta chains were read from a single sample in a study of regulatory T cells in long-lasting Graves disease. TCRdb re-derived calls from the multiplex PCR reads in MiXCR, one entry per CDR3 protein. The data contain about 440,000 distinct CDR3 sequences, about 15% of them singletons. This same sample was also taken into another study, of T cells in Graves' hyperthyroidism and ophthalmopathy.

The sequencing used peripheral blood mononuclear cells (PBMCs), collected at new diagnosis, from a patient treated with antithyroid drugs. These receptors originate from a woman in her 30s with Graves disease. CDR3s include the opening cysteine and the closing phenylalanine or tryptophan. Fields, in order: J gene, clone size, V gene, D gene, CDR3 protein, CDR3 DNA. The D gene is left open where the match is weak. Part of the rows lack a size; the others show once, few, many or a class for expanded clones.

TRBJ2-2 - TRBV7-3 TRBD2 CASSLFSGANTGELFF TGTGCCAGCAGCTTGTTTAGCGGGGCGAACACCGGGGAGCTGTTTTTT
TRBJ2-1 - TRBV6-4 TRBD2 CASSVEAGGLNEQFF TGTGCCAGCAGTGTAGAGGCGGGAGGTCTTAATGAGCAGTTCTTC
TRBJ1-1 many TRBV7-9 - CASSLVQGFGDTEAFF TGTGCCAGCAGCTTAGTACAAGGTTTTGGAGACACTGAAGCTTTCTTT
TRBJ2-1 few TRBV3-1 TRBD2 CASRGTSGIYEQFF TGTGCCAGCCGCGGGACTAGCGGGATTTATGAGCAGTTCTTC
TRBJ2-5 - TRBV24-1 TRBD2 CATSDSGLAGFYLDQETQYF TGTGCCACCAGCGATTCGGGACTAGCGGGATTTTATCTCGACCAGGAGACCCAGTACTTC
TRBJ2-1 - TRBV6-1 TRBD2 CASSDSSGGSFGEQFF TGTGCCAGCAGTGACTCGAGCGGGGGGTCGTTCGGTGAGCAGTTCTTC
TRBJ2-7 many TRBV13 - CASSPRLDEQYF TGTGCCAGCAGCCCTCGTCTGGACGAGCAGTACTTC
TRBJ1-1 few TRBV25-1 - CASSEPGQLNTEAFF TGTGCCAGCAGTGAACCGGGACAACTGAACACTGAAGCTTTCTTT
TRBJ2-7 - TRBV6-1 TRBD2 CASSEILAGQREQYF TGCGCCAGCAGTGAGATTCTAGCGGGCCAAAGGGAGCAGTACTTC
TRBJ1-6 many TRBV11-2 - CASSPRGQINSPLHF TGTGCCAGCAGCCCTCGGGGTCAGATAAATTCACCCCTCCACTTT
TRBJ2-1 many TRBV7-9 - CASSYPGSSNEQFF TGTGCCAGCAGCTACCCCGGGAGTTCCAATGAGCAGTTCTTC
TRBJ1-1 many TRBV28 - CASSFKQLPPEAFF TGTGCCAGCAGTTTTAAACAGCTCCCCCCTGAAGCTTTCTTT
TRBJ2-7 many TRBV30 - CAWSPRLQLSYEQYF TGTGCCTGGAGCCCAAGGCTGCAGCTTTCCTACGAGCAGTACTTC
TRBJ2-7 many TRBV28 TRBD2 CASSFPGLAGDSSYEQYF TGTGCCAGCAGTTTCCCGGGACTAGCGGGAGATTCCTCCTACGAGCAGTACTTC
TRBJ2-2 - TRBV29-1 TRBD2 CSVLGGRGTGELFF TGCAGCGTCTTGGGCGGGAGGGGCACCGGGGAGCTGTTTTTT
TRBJ2-5 - TRBV4-2 - CASSKSPGETQYF TGTGCCAGCAGCAAAAGCCCGGGGGAGACCCAGTACTTC